The rows below give T cell receptor beta chains drawn from one sample of a study of post-analysis software for immune sequencing data. TCRdb fed the PCR reads into MiXCR, producing one record per CDR3 protein. Of fewer than 850,000 distinct CDR3 sequences in the sample, 25% to 30% were seen once. Source material: blood. The receptors originated from a girl aged 10-17 years with multiple sclerosis. Both conserved end residues are part of each CDR3. The order of the fields is V gene, J gene, CDR3 protein.

TRBV7-9	TRBJ1-4	CASSLPGREKLFF
TRBV10-3	TRBJ2-1	CAISESQQTSANEQFF
TRBV27	TRBJ2-2	CATAEGANTGELFF
TRBV29-1	TRBJ1-2	CSVGGTAYGYTF
TRBV7-2	TRBJ2-1	CASSPRGTSITNEQFF
TRBV6-1	TRBJ1-1	CASSAGTNAEAFF
TRBV27	TRBJ2-7	CASSGYREQYF
TRBV3-1	TRBJ2-5	CASSQIGQNQYF
TRBV12-3/TRBV12-4	TRBJ2-1	CASSLWDRVNNEQFF
TRBV9	TRBJ2-6	CASSVAAGQGLSGANVLTF
TRBV10-3	TRBJ1-4	CAISESQGLLEKLFF
TRBV20-1	TRBJ2-1	CSAGTNSYNEQFF
TRBV6-2/TRBV6-3	TRBJ2-7	CASSLDGHQDYEQYF
TRBV6-1	TRBJ2-3	CASQLLEWGPDTQYF
TRBV11-2	TRBJ2-2	CASSLEGSSPPGELFF
TRBV7-2	TRBJ2-7	CASSSRGLARNEQYF
TRBV7-2	TRBJ2-3	CASTHGGTSTDTQYF
TRBV3-1	TRBJ2-1	CASSQRTGRPYNEQFF
TRBV20-1	TRBJ1-2	CSAPRTSCYGYTF
TRBV20-1	TRBJ2-7	CSAVPGQARREQYF
TRBV7-2	TRBJ2-7	CASRIGGTGDEQYF
TRBV27	TRBJ2-1	CASSLYNEPSYNEQFF
TRBV18	TRBJ2-5	CASSMGETQYF
TRBV29-1	TRBJ2-5	CSVGSAETQYF
TRBV28	TRBJ1-1	CASKPPRVSEAFF
TRBV6-6	TRBJ1-1	CASSYRGDTEAFF
TRBV7-2	TRBJ1-3	CASSPQGVRAGNTIYF
TRBV20-1	TRBJ2-7	CSARSGASYEQYF
TRBV13	TRBJ2-3	CASSPRPPSGTSGLTDTQYF
TRBV7-9	TRBJ2-5	CASSLVSLKETQYF
TRBV20-1	TRBJ2-3	CSARTRPGRPDTQYF
TRBV29-1	TRBJ2-3	CSVESGDLRRVADTQYF
TRBV7-2	TRBJ1-1	CASSGGTQNTEAFF
TRBV7-2	TRBJ2-5	CASSLTLTSAQETQYF
TRBV6-6	TRBJ2-5	CASSYTERPQETQYF
TRBV6-6	TRBJ2-3	CASSTSTGGRGDTQYF
TRBV7-9	TRBJ1-5	CASSLAGTGGKEPQHF
TRBV5-1	TRBJ2-3	CASSHVRDSRGISTDTQYF
TRBV7-9	TRBJ2-3	CASSPVPDTQYF
TRBV6-5	TRBJ1-4	CASRPTGPLEKLFF
TRBV29-1	TRBJ2-1	CSAEGGQGASYNEQFF
TRBV14	-	CASSQVGLSYNEQYF
TRBV4-3	TRBJ1-4	CASSQGDRLWEKLFF
TRBV15	TRBJ2-2	CATSRREDRASGELFF
TRBV29-1	TRBJ2-5	CSVARRDTSGTQYF